This is a list of T cell receptor beta chains from one sample in a study of T cell responses to AZD1222 COVID-19 vaccine. Data came from immunoSEQ multiplex PCR; TCRdb stores just in-frame clones and leaves some out. The sample carries 100,000 or so clones, around 86% recorded once. The source material was peripheral blood, sampled on day 0 of AZD1222 vaccination. The origin of the receptors is an adult in good health. CDR3s include the opening cysteine and the closing phenylalanine or tryptophan. Fields, in order: J gene, clone size, V gene, CDR3 length, D gene, CDR3 DNA, CDR3 protein. D genes are given only for firm matches. Not all rows give a size; the values are once, few, many and, for expanded clones, a class.

J: TRBJ2-7; size: .; V: TRBV18; length: 16; D: TRBD2; DNA: TGTGCCAGCTCACCCATGGATAGCGGGAATCTCTACGAGCAGTACTTC; CDR3: CASSPMDSGNLYEQYF
J: TRBJ1-6; size: .; V: TRBV2; length: 13; D: .; DNA: TGTGCCAGCAGTGAACAAAATGAGTCACCCCTCCACTTT; CDR3: CASSEQNESPLHF
J: TRBJ2-1; size: .; V: TRBV29-1; length: 15; D: TRBD1; DNA: TGCAGCGTAGCCCCGACAGGGGGCTTGGGCAATGAGCAGTTCTTC; CDR3: CSVAPTGGLGNEQFF
J: TRBJ2-3; size: few; V: TRBV7-2; length: 16; D: TRBD2; DNA: TGTGCCAGCAGCCCGACTAGCGGGAGGGCCGGTGATACGCAGTATTTT; CDR3: CASSPTSGRAGDTQYF
J: TRBJ2-7; size: .; V: TRBV24-1; length: 14; D: .; DNA: TGTGCCACCAGTGACCCGGACGCCCCCTACGAGCAGTACTTC; CDR3: CATSDPDAPYEQYF
J: TRBJ1-1; size: .; V: TRBV9; length: 16; D: .; DNA: TGTGCCAGCAGCCCCAGCCCGGGGGGCGACTACACTGAAGCTTTCTTT; CDR3: CASSPSPGGDYTEAFF
J: TRBJ1-2; size: .; V: TRBV6-1; length: 15; D: TRBD1; DNA: TGTGCCAGCAGTGAATGGCAGGGGGCTAACTATGGCTACACCTTC; CDR3: CASSEWQGANYGYTF
J: TRBJ2-7; size: .; V: TRBV10-3; length: 16; D: TRBD2; DNA: TGTGCCATCAGTGGGGGCAGGACTAGCGTTACCTACGAGCAGTACTTC; CDR3: CAISGGRTSVTYEQYF
J: TRBJ2-1; size: .; V: TRBV30; length: 15; D: .; DNA: TGTGCCTGGAGCCCGGGAGAGAGGGCTCGTTTGGAGCAGTTCTTC; CDR3: CAWSPGERARLEQFF
J: TRBJ1-5; size: few; V: TRBV2; length: 13; D: TRBD1; DNA: TGTGCCAGCAGTGAACAGGGGGGACAGCCCCAGCATTTT; CDR3: CASSEQGGQPQHF
J: TRBJ2-5; size: .; V: TRBV5-1; length: 16; D: TRBD1; DNA: TGCGCCAGCAGCTTGTCAGGGGGCATCTCGCAAGAGACCCAGTACTTC; CDR3: CASSLSGGISQETQYF
J: TRBJ1-4; size: .; V: TRBV19; length: 16; D: .; DNA: TGTGCCAGTAGTATAGGAATGACGGTAGATAATGAAAAACTGTTTTTT; CDR3: CASSIGMTVDNEKLFF
J: TRBJ2-2; size: .; V: TRBV5-5; length: 17; D: TRBD2; DNA: TGTGCCAGCAGCTTAACCCCGTCTAGCGGGGGTGCCGGGGAGCTGTTTTTT; CDR3: CASSLTPSSGGAGELFF
J: TRBJ2-7; size: .; V: TRBV3-1/TRBV3-2; length: 14; D: TRBD1; DNA: TGTGCCAGCAGCCGGGGACAGGGGTTCTACGAGCAGTACTTC; CDR3: CASSRGQGFYEQYF
J: TRBJ2-1; size: .; V: TRBV6-4; length: 18; D: TRBD2; DNA: TGTGCCAGCAGTGACTCGGGGCGGGAGGGTCTCTTGAAGAATGAGCAGTTCTTC; CDR3: CASSDSGREGLLKNEQFF